This note documents a single T cell receptor beta chain sequence. The data originate from a study of blood T cell repertoires in COVID-19. About the study: Sites in the United States, Italy and Spain provided acute and convalescent COVID-19 samples. PBMCs, B-cell-depleted T cells, or T cells were the source of the cDNA or gDNA that made up the material.

Original processing methods: Quantification of nucleated cells was approximated via reference gene primer amplification. Sequencing was performed with immunoSEQ multiplex PCR; in TCRdb, only in-frame clones are kept and a portion is missing. The V and J calls and clone size were taken over from that table, and D and trimming were inferred from the DNA. The sample has some 60,000 clones, around 81% seen once. The V gene's germline CDR1 is MNHNS and CDR2 SASEGT. V was clipped by 4 bases and J by 11 bases, with 11 bases between them. CDR3 size: 11 residues. This receptor was identified in a woman older than 75 with active or convalescent COVID-19. Specimen: peripheral blood. The V gene is TRBV6-1, the J gene TRBJ1-1; possibly TRBD1 for D (5 bases). This CDR3 reads CASSGQGWAFF. In nucleotides, the CDR3 is TGTGCCAGCAGTGGCCAGGGTTGGGCTTTCTTT.